This TCR delta chain was documented in a study of gamma-delta chains in newborns, infants, children. Study summary: Microbial exposure reportedly drives polyclonal innate γδ T cell expansion after birth.

TCRdb re-processed the reads using CATT. The sample shows about 8,500 delta-chain clones, 3% to 3.5% of them seen only once. In this sample, this clone turned up a few times. With only one base between it and a far larger clone, this is likely a read error. The germline V gene has CDR1 GEAIGNYY and CDR2 EKD. The CDR3 runs 18 residues. The specimen was blood. This chain links TRDV2 with TRDJ3; 9 bases are a match to TRDD3. This receptor was taken from a child who was a newborn, infant or young child, either healthy, febrile or measles-vaccinated (not recorded which). The CDR3 DNA is TGTGCCTGTGACATACTGGGGGAGAGCTCCCGGGACACCCGACAGATGTTTTTC. Its protein product is CACDILGESSRDTRQMFF.